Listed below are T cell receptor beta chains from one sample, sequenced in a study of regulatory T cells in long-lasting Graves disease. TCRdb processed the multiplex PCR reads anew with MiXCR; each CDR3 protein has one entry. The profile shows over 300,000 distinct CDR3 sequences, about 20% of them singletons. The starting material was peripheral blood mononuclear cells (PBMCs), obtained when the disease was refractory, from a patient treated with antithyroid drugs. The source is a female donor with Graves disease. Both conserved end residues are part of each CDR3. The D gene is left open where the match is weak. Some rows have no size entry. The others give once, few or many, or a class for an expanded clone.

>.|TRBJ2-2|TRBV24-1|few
CATSDGAGGELFF
TGTGCCACCAGCGACGGGGCGGGCGGGGAGCTGTTTTTT
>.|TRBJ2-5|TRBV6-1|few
CASSTGGAWGRETQYF
TGTGCCAGCAGCACCGGTGGTGCGTGGGGCCGGGAGACCCAGTACTTC
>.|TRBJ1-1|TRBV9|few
CASSVGPDTEAFF
TGTGCCAGCAGCGTAGGTCCCGACACTGAAGCTTTCTTT
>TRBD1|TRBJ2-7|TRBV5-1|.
CASSSGQYEQYF
TGCGCCAGCAGCTCGGGACAGTACGAGCAGTACTTC
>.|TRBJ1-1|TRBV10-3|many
CAISDNTEAFF
TGTGCCATCAGTGACAACACTGAAGCTTTCTTT
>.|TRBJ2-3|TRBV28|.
CASSTGLGVTDTQYF
TGTGCCAGCAGCACCGGTCTAGGGGTCACAGATACGCAGTATTTT
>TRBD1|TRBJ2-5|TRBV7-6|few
CASSSATGMETQYF
TGTGCCAGCAGCTCCGCGACAGGGATGGAGACCCAGTACTTC
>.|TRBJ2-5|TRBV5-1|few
CASSAEGTGTQYF
TGCGCCAGCAGCGCGGAGGGGACGGGGACCCAGTACTTC
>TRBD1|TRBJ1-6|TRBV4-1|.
CASSQDLGTGINSPLHF
TGCGCCAGCAGCCAAGATCTGGGGACAGGGATAAATTCACCCCTCCACTTT
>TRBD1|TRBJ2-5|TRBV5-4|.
CASSVGQRETQYF
TGTGCCAGCAGCGTGGGACAGCGGGAGACCCAGTACTTC
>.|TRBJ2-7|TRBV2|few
CASSEYNEQYF
TGTGCCAGCAGTGAATATAACGAGCAGTACTTC
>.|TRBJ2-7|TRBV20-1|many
CSANSGTFYEQYF
TGCAGTGCAAACTCCGGGACTTTCTACGAGCAGTACTTC
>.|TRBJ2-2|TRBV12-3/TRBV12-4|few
CASTMGLGTGELFF
TGTGCCAGCACCATGGGACTGGGCACCGGGGAGCTGTTTTTT
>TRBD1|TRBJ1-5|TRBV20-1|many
CSAIPGGHQPQHF
TGCAGTGCTATACCAGGGGGACATCAGCCCCAGCATTTT
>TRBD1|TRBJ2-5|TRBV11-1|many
CASSLQTGQETQYF
TGTGCCAGCAGCCTCCAGACAGGGCAAGAGACCCAGTACTTC
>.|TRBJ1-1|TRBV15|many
CATSRGPEAFF
TGTGCCACCAGCAGAGGTCCCGAAGCTTTCTTT
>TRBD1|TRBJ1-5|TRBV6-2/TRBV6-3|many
CASGQGDYSNQPQHF
TGTGCCAGCGGTCAGGGGGACTATAGCAATCAGCCCCAGCATTTT
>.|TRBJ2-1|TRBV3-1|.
CASSVAGDHYNEQFF
TGTGCCAGCAGCGTAGCCGGGGATCACTACAATGAGCAGTTCTTC
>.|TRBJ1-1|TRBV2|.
CASSDYMENTEAFF
TGTGCCAGCAGTGATTATATGGAAAACACTGAAGCTTTCTTT
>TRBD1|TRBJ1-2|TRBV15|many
CATSRPTGAGGYTF
TGTGCCACCAGCAGACCGACAGGGGCAGGGGGCTACACCTTC
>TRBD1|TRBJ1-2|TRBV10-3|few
CAISRPGQNYGYTF
TGTGCCATCAGCCGACCGGGACAGAACTATGGCTACACCTTC
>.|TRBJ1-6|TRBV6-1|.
CASSETTGLGSPLHF
TGTGCCAGCAGTGAAACTACAGGGTTAGGCTCACCCCTCCACTTT
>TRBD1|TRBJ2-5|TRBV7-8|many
CASSSGQGMETQYF
TGTGCCAGCAGCTCGGGACAGGGGATGGAGACCCAGTACTTC
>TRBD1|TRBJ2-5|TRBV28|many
CASRSPASGQGARETQYF
TGTGCCAGCAGGTCACCCGCCTCGGGACAGGGGGCGCGAGAGACCCAGTACTTC
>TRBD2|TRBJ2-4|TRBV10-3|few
CAISEGLAGGPAAKNIQYF
TGTGCCATCAGTGAGGGACTAGCGGGAGGGCCGGCGGCCAAAAACATTCAGTACTTC
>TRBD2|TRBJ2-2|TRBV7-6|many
CASSSGLAGAVGELFF
TGTGCCAGCAGCTCCGGACTAGCGGGAGCGGTCGGGGAGCTGTTTTTT
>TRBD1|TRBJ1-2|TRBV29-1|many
CSVVPGDRGLYGYTF
TGCAGCGTAGTGCCTGGGGACAGGGGGCTTTATGGCTACACCTTC